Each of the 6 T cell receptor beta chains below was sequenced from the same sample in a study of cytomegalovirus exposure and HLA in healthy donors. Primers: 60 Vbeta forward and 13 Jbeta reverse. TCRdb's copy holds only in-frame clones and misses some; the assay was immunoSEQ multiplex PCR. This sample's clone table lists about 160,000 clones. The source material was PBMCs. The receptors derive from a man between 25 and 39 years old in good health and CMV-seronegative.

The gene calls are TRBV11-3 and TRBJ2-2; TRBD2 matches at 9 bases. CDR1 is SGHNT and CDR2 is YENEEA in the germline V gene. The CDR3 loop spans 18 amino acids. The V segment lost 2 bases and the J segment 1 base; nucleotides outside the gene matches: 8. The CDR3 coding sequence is TGTGCCAGCAGCTTAACAGCGGGAGGCCTATTGAACACCGGGGAGCTGTTTTTT. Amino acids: CASSLTAGGLLNTGELFF.

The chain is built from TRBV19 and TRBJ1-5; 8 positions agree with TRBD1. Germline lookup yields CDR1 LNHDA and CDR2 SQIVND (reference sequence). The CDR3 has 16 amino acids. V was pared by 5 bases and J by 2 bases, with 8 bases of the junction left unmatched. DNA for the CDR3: TGTGCCAGTAGTCCCAGGACAGGGTCTCGCAATCAGCCCCAGCATTTT. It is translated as CASSPRTGSRNQPQHF.

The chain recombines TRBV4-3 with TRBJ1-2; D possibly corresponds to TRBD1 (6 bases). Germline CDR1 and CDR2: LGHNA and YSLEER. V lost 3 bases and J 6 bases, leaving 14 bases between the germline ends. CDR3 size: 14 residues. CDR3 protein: CASSQITGWDGYTF. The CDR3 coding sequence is TGCGCCAGCAGCCAGATCACAGGGTGGGATGGCTACACCTTC.

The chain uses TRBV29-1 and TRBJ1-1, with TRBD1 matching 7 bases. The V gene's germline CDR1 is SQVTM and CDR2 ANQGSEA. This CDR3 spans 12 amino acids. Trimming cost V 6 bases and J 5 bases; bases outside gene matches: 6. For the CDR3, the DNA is TGCAGCGTCAACCCCAGGGGGACTGAAGCTTTCTTT. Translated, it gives CSVNPRGTEAFF.

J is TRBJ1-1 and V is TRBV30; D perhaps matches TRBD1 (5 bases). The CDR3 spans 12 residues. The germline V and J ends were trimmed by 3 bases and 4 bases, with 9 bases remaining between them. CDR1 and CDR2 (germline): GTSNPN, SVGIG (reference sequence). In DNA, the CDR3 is TGTGCCTGGAGGCGGGACGCCACTGAAGCTTTCTTT. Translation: CAWRRDATEAFF.

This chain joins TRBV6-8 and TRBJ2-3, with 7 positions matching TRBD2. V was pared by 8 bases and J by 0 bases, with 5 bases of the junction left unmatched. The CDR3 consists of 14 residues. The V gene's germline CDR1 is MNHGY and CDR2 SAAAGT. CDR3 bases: TGTGCCAGCCCAGCGGGGCCTAGCACAGATACGCAGTATTTT. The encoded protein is CASPAGPSTDTQYF.